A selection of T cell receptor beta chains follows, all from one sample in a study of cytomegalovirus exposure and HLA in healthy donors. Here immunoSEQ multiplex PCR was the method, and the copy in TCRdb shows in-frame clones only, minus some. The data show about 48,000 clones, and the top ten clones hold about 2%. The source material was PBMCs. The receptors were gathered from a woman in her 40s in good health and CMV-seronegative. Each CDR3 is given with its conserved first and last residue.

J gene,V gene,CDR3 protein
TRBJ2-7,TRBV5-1,CASSLGQDLYEQYF
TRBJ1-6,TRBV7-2,CASSPRTGYNSPLHF
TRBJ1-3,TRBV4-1,CASSSQGTGNTIYF
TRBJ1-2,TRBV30,CAWNWGSTNYGYTF
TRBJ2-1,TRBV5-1,CASSLRAYNEQFF
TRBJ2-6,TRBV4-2,CASSPVTGNGANVLTF
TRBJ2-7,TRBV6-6,CASSQSGGVIYEQYF
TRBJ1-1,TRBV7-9,CASSIRDSPENTEAFF
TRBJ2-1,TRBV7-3,CASSHPGTFNEQFF
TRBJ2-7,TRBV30,CAWSRDQGWEQYF
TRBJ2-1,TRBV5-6,CASSLGTSGRLEQFF
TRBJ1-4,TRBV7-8,CASSLDGTKLFF
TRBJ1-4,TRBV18,CASSPPSQGQEKLFF
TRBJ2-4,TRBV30,CAWRRPRLAKNIQYF
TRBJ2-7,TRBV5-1,CASSLDSKGNEQSF
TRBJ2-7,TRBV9,CASSARTSGFYEQYF
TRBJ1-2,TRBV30,CAWSYSRSGGGYTF
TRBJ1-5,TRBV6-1,CASSGPDRAFQPQHF
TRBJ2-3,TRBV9,CASSTGYTDTQYF
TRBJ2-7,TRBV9,CASSVGASGEGYEQYF
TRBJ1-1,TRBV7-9,CASSLTADTEAFF
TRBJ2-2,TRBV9,CASSVVSGGGELFF
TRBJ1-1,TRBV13,CASSFGRGQMNTEAFF
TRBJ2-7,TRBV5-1,CASSLAVGGGSEDEQYF
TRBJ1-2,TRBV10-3,CAIRLTGTYGYTF
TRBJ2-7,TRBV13,CASSTGLAGVTRREQYF